The clone carrying this TCR beta chain was seen more than once but under ten times. This sample is part of a study of CD8 T cells in Susac syndrome. Sequencing of TCR beta, carried out with a high-throughput approach, was applied to CD8+ and CD4+ T cells from the blood. TEMRA cells were FACS-enriched, and CD8+ and CD4+ T cells were isolated negatively. It was with random hexamers that roughly 0.5 to 1 ug RNA was reverse transcribed. Multiplex PCR with immunoSEQ amplified the TCR beta CDR3 across 54 Vbeta and 13 Jbeta. One entry per CDR3 protein, called by TCRdb with MiXCR from the immunoSEQ multiplex PCR reads. The sample holds tens of thousands of distinct CDR3 sequences, approximately 93% seen once. Germline V lookup: CDR1 DFQATT, CDR2 SNEGSKA (reference sequence). Between the trimmed V and J ends, which lost 3 bases and 5 bases, there was a span of 11 bases. CDR3 size: 12 residues.

This TCR derives from a human donor in good health. The gene calls are TRBV20-1 and TRBJ2-7; D gene ambiguous. The sample comprised CD8+ T cells from PBMCs. The CDR3 DNA follows: TGCAGTGCTAGGGATCTGAGGAACGAGCAGTACTTC. Protein product: CSARDLRNEQYF.